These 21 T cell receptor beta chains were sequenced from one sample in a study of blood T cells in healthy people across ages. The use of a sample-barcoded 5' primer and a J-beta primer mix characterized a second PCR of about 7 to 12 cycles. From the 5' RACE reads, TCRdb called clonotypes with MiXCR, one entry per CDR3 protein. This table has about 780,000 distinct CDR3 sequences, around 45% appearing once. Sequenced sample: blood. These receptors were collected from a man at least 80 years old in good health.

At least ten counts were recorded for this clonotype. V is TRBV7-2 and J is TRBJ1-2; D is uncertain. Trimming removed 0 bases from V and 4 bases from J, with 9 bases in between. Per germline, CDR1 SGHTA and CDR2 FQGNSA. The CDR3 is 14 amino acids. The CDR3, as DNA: TGTGCCAGCAGCTTAGCGGACCATTCCTATGGCTACACCTTC. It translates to CASSLADHSYGYTF.

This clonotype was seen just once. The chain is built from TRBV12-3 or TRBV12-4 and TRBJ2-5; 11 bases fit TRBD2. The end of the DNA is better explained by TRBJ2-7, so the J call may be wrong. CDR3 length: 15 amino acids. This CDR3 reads CASSPVLAGAYEQYF. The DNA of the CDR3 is TGTGCCAGCAGCCCCGTACTAGCGGGAGCGTACGAGCAGTACTTC.

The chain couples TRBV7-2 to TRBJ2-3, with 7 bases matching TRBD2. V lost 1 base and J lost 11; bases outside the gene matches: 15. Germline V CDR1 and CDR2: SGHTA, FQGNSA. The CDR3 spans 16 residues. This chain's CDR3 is CASSLVSSGAQNMQYF. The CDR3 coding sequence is TGTGCCAGCAGCTTAGTCTCCAGCGGGGCCCAGAATATGCAGTATTTT.

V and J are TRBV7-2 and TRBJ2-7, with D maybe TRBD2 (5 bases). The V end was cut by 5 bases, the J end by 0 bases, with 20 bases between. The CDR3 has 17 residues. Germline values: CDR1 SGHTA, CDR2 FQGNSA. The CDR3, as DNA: TGTGCCAGCAGCCCCCCCCGGGGAGCAACCTACTCCTACGAGCAGTACTTC. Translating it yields CASSPPRGATYSYEQYF.

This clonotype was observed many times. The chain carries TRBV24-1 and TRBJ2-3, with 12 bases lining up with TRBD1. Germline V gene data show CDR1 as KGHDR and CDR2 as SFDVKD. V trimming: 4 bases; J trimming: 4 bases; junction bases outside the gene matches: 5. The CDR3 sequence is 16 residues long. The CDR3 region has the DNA TGTGCCACCAGTGACCTGGGACAGGGGGCCGCAGATACGCAGTATTTT. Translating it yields CATSDLGQGAADTQYF.

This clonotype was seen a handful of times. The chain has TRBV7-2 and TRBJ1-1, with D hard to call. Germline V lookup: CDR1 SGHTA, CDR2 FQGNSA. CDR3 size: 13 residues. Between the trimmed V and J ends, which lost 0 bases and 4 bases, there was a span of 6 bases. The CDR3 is CASSLAGLTEAFF. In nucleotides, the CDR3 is TGTGCCAGCAGCTTAGCTGGGCTCACTGAAGCTTTCTTT.

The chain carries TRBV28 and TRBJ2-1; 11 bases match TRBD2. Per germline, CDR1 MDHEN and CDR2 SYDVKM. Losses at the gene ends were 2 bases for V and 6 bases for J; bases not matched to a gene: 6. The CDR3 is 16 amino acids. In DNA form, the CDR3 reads TGTGCCAGCAGTTTACCGACTAGCGGGAACCCCAATGAGCAGTTCTTC. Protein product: CASSLPTSGNPNEQFF. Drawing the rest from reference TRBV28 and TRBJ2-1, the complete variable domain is DVKVTQSSRYLVKRTGEKVFLECVQDMDHENMFWYRQDPGLGLRLIYFSYDVKMKEKGDIPEGYSVSREKKERFSLILESASTNQTSMYLCASSLPTSGNPNEQFFGPGTRLTVL.

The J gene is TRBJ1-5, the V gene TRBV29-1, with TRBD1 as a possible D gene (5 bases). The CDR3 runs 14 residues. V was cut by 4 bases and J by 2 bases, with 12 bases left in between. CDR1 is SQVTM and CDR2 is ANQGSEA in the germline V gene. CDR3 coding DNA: TGCAGCGTTGCCTTTGGGGCGGGCAATCAGCCCCAGCATTTT. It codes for CSVAFGAGNQPQHF. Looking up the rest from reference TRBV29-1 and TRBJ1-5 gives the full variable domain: SAVISQKPSRDICQRGTSLTIQCQVDSQVTMMFWYRQQPGQSLTLIATANQGSEATYESGFVIDKFPISRPNLTFSTLTVSNMSPEDSSIYLCSVAFGAGNQPQHFGDGTRLSIL.

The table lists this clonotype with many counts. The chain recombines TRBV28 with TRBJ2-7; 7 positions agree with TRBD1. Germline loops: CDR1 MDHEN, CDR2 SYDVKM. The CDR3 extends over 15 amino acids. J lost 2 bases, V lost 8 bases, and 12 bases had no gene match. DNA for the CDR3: TGTGCCAGCGGCGAGGGGGCTACCCGGACCTACGAGCAGTACTTC. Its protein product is CASGEGATRTYEQYF. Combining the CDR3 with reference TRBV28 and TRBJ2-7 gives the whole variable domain DVKVTQSSRYLVKRTGEKVFLECVQDMDHENMFWYRQDPGLGLRLIYFSYDVKMKEKGDIPEGYSVSREKKERFSLILESASTNQTSMYLCASGEGATRTYEQYFGPGTRLTVT.

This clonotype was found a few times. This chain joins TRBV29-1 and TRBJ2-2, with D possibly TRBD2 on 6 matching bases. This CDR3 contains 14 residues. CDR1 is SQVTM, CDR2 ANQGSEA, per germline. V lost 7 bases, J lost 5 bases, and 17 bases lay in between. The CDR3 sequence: CSGRDSKRTGELFF. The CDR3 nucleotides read TGCAGCGGGCGGGACTCTAAGAGGACCGGGGAGCTGTTTTTT.

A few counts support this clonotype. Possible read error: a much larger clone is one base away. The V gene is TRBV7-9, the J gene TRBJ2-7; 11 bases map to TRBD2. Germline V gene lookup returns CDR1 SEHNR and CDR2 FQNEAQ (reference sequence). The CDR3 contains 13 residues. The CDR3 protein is CASSTSGSYGQYF. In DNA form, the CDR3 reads TGTGCCAGCAGCACTAGCGGGAGCTACGGGCAGTACTTC.

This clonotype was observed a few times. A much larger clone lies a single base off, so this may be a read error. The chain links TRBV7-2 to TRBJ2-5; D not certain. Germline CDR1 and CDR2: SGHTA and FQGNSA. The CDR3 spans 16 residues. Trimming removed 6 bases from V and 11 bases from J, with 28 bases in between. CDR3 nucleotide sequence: TGTGCCAGCAGTGAAACCGCCGTGACTTTACAAAATGAGCAGTACTTC. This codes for CASSETAVTLQNEQYF. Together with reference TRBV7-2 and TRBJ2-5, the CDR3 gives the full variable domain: GAGVSQSPSNKVTEKGKDVELRCDPISGHTALYWYRQSLGQGLEFLIYFQGNSAPDKSGLPSDRFSAERTGGSVSTLTIQRTQQEDSAVYLCASSETAVTLQNEQYFGPGTRLLVL.

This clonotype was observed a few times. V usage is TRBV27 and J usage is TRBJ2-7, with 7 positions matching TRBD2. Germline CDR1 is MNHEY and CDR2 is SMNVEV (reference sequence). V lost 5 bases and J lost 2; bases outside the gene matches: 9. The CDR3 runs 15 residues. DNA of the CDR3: TGTGCCAGCAGTCAAGGGACCGGGACTACCTACGAGCAGTACTTC. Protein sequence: CASSQGTGTTYEQYF.

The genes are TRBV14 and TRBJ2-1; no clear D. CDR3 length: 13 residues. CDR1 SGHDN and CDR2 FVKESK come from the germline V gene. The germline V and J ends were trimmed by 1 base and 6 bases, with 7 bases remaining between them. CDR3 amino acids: CASSQAARNEQFF. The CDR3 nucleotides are TGTGCCAGCAGCCAAGCCGCCCGCAATGAGCAGTTCTTC.

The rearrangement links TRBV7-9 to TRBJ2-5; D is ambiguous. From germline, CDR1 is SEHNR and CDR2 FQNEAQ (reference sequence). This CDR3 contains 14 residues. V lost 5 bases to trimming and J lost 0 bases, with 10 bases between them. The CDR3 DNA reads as TGTGCCAGCAGCCCCGATACAGACCAAGAGACCCAGTACTTC. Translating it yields CASSPDTDQETQYF.

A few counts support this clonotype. The CDR3 here is CASSQAGTSIDEQYF. The DNA for the CDR3 is TGTGCCAGCAGCCAAGCCGGGACTAGCATCGACGAGCAGTACTTC. The V call is TRBV3-1, the J call TRBJ2-7, with 9 bases lining up with TRBD2. The germline V gene encodes CDR1 LGHDT and CDR2 YNNKEL (reference sequence). The CDR3 runs to 15 residues. V trimming: 1 base; J trimming: 5 bases; junction bases outside the gene matches: 6.

In DNA, the CDR3 is TGTGCCAGCAGCTCGACTAGCGGGAGGGCCGAGCAGTATTTT. Protein product: CASSSTSGRAEQYF. The rearrangement uses TRBV5-4 and TRBJ2-3; 14 bases are shared with TRBD2. This CDR3 has 14 amino acids. The junction had 5 bases not matched to a gene; V was cut back by 3 bases and J by 11 bases. Germline-derived CDR1 and CDR2 are SGHNT and YYREEE (reference sequence).

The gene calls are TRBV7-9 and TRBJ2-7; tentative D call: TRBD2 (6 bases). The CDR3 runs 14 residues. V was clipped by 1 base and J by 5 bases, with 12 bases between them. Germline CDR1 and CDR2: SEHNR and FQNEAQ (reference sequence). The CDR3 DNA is TGTGCCAGCAGCTTAGGGCTAGCGACCCACGAGCAGTACTTC. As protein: CASSLGLATHEQYF.

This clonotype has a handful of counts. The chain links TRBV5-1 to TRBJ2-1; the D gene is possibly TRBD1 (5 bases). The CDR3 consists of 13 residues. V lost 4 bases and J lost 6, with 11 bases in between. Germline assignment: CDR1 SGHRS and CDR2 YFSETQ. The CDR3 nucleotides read TGCGCCAGCAGCGTCTCCAGGGTCAATGAGCAGTTCTTC. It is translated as CASSVSRVNEQFF.

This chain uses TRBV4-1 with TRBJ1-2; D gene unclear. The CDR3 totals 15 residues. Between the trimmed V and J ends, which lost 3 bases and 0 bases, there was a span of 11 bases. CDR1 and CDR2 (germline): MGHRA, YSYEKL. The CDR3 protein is CASSQVRSPNYGYTF. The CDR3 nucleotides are TGCGCCAGCAGCCAGGTGCGCAGCCCTAACTATGGCTACACCTTC.

In nucleotides, the CDR3 is TGCGCCAGCAGCCAAGTTTCACTAGCGGGGGCTAATGGGGATACGCAGTATTTT. It specifies CASSQVSLAGANGDTQYF. This chain uses TRBV4-3 with TRBJ2-3; the match to TRBD2 covers 11 bases. J gave up 6 bases and V 1 base, and 12 bases lay outside the gene matches. The CDR3 runs to 18 residues. Germline V lookup: CDR1 LGHNA, CDR2 YSLEER.